Listed below are T cell receptor beta chains from one sample, sequenced in a study of blood T cell repertoires in COVID-19. Only in-frame clones appear in the TCRdb table, and some are missing; sequencing was by immunoSEQ multiplex PCR. The table includes about 6,600 clones, 80% to 90% detected once. Sequencing input: peripheral blood. The source is a man older than 75 with active COVID-19. The CDR3 runs from the conserved cysteine through the conserved F or W. The D gene is left open where the match is weak. Clone sizes are given selectively: once, few, many, or a class where the clone is expanded.

clone size,V gene,D gene,J gene,CDR3 DNA,CDR3 protein
.,TRBV2,TRBD2,TRBJ2-1,TGTGCCAGCAGTCCTCTAGGGGGACTAGCTTTGTACAATGAGCAGTTCTTC,CASSPLGGLALYNEQFF
once,TRBV3-1/TRBV3-2,.,TRBJ2-3,TGTGCCAGCAGCCAAGGAGGACGGGGGTTCGCAGATACGCAGTATTTT,CASSQGGRGFADTQYF
.,TRBV6-6,.,TRBJ2-7,TGTGCCAGCAGTTACATAACAGGTTCTTCCTCCTACGAGCAGTACTTC,CASSYITGSSSYEQYF
.,TRBV5-1,.,TRBJ2-5,TGCGCCAGCAGCTTGGCAGCAGGGGACAAGACCCAGTACTTC,CASSLAAGDKTQYF
.,TRBV6-5,.,TRBJ1-6,TGTGCCAGCAGTTGGGGGGGCTCGGGTTCACCCCTCCACTTT,CASSWGGSGSPLHF
.,TRBV7-2,TRBD2,TRBJ2-3,TGTGCCAGCACCAACCCGGGGCTAGCGGGGGGGGTTAGGGATACGCAGTATTTT,CASTNPGLAGGVRDTQYF
.,TRBV5-1,.,TRBJ1-6,TGCGCCAGCAGCTTCTCCGACAGTGAGAATTCACCCCTCCACTTT,CASSFSDSENSPLHF
.,TRBV7-9,TRBD2,TRBJ2-1,TGTGCCAGCAGCTTGGGGACTAGCGGGAGGAACCTGCAGTTCTTC,CASSLGTSGRNLQFF
.,TRBV9,TRBD1,TRBJ2-7,TGTGCCAGCAGCACAACCGGGACAGGGTTTTACGAGCAGTACTTC,CASSTTGTGFYEQYF
.,TRBV7-2,.,TRBJ2-3,TGTGCCAGCAGGCTAGCTGGCCCCACAGATACGCAGTATTTT,CASRLAGPTDTQYF
.,TRBV5-4,TRBD1,TRBJ2-7,TGTGCCAGCAGCTCCGGGACAGGAGTTTACGAGCAGTACTTC,CASSSGTGVYEQYF
few,TRBV15,.,TRBJ1-1,TGTGCCACCAGCCCACGGGCCAGGGCGAACACTGAAGCTTTCTTT,CATSPRARANTEAFF
.,TRBV27,TRBD2,TRBJ2-1,TGTGCCAGCAGTTTTGGCCCTAGCGGCAATGAGCAGTTCTTC,CASSFGPSGNEQFF
.,TRBV14,TRBD1,TRBJ1-2,TGTGCCAGCAGCCGACAGGGGTTCAGCTACACCTTC,CASSRQGFSYTF
.,TRBV9,TRBD2,TRBJ2-1,TGTGCCAGCAGCGTAGTCGGACTAGCGGGAGAATGGTCGAAGTCGGGCAATGAGCAGTTCTTC,CASSVVGLAGEWSKSGNEQFF
.,TRBV7-2,TRBD1,TRBJ1-2,TGTGCCAGCAGCCTAGGGACAGGGTCTGGCGGCTACACCTTC,CASSLGTGSGGYTF
.,TRBV7-2,.,TRBJ2-7,TGTGCCAGCAGCTTACCATCCTCAGGGGGAGGTAGGGAGCAGTACTTC,CASSLPSSGGGREQYF
few,TRBV6-5,TRBD2,TRBJ2-1,TGTGCCAGCAAAAAACCTAGCGGGAACAATGAGCAGTTCTTC,CASKKPSGNNEQFF
.,TRBV3-1/TRBV3-2,TRBD2,TRBJ2-3,TGTGCCAGCAGCCAAGTGGGGGGGGGAGGAGGAACAGATACGCAGTATTTT,CASSQVGGGGGTDTQYF
.,TRBV10-1,.,TRBJ1-3,TGCGCCAGCAGGGAGAACCTAGTCGGAAACACCATATATTTT,CASRENLVGNTIYF
once,TRBV9,.,TRBJ2-1,TGTGCCAGCAGCGTGGGGCAAACCTACAATGAGCAGTTCTTC,CASSVGQTYNEQFF
.,TRBV19,.,TRBJ1-4,TGTGCCAGTAGTATAGTTTGGGGCTCCCTTGAAAAACTGTTTTTT,CASSIVWGSLEKLFF
once,TRBV18,.,TRBJ2-7,TGTGCCAGCTCACTAGACAGAATCGCCTCCTACGAGCAGTACTTC,CASSLDRIASYEQYF
.,TRBV19,.,TRBJ2-1,TGTGCCAGTAGAATACCGACCTCAACAGTGGATGAGCAGTTCTTC,CASRIPTSTVDEQFF
.,TRBV5-1,TRBD1,TRBJ2-7,TGCGCCAGCAGCTTGGAACGGACAGGGGACGAGCAGTACTTC,CASSLERTGDEQYF
.,TRBV27,TRBD2,TRBJ2-1,TGTGCCAGCAGCCCCCCCCGCTTTCCGGGAGGGCTGAATGAGCAGTTCTTC,CASSPPRFPGGLNEQFF
.,TRBV6-6,TRBD2,TRBJ2-3,TGTGCCAGCACCCTGACTAGCGGGACGGATACGCAGTATTTT,CASTLTSGTDTQYF
.,TRBV25-1,TRBD1,TRBJ1-1,TGTGCCAGCACCCGGGACAGGGTTTGGAGCACTGAAGCTTTCTTT,CASTRDRVWSTEAFF
.,TRBV18,TRBD2,TRBJ2-1,TGTGCCAGCTCAGAATTAGCGGGAACCTACAATGAGCAGTTCTTC,CASSELAGTYNEQFF
.,TRBV3-1/TRBV3-2,.,TRBJ1-4,TGTGCCAGCAGCCAAAGGCGAGGTAGGGGTAATGAAAAACTGTTTTTT,CASSQRRGRGNEKLFF
.,TRBV29-1,TRBD1,TRBJ2-7,TGCAGCGCCTGGACAGGTGACGAGCAGTACTTC,CSAWTGDEQYF
.,TRBV3-1/TRBV3-2,TRBD1,TRBJ1-1,TGTGCCAGCAGCCCGAGGGGGCAGGCTGAAGCTTTCTTT,CASSPRGQAEAFF
.,TRBV11-3,TRBD1,TRBJ2-5,TGTGCCAGCAGTTCCGGGACAGGCACCAAAGAGACCCAGTACTTC,CASSSGTGTKETQYF
.,TRBV25-1,TRBD1,TRBJ2-7,TGTGCCAGCAGTGAATCGAGGGACAGGGACCAGCAGTACTTC,CASSESRDRDQQYF
.,TRBV27,.,TRBJ2-5,TGTGCCAGCAGTTTCCGGGACAACCAAGAGACCCAGTACTTC,CASSFRDNQETQYF
.,TRBV9,.,TRBJ1-6,TGTGCCAGCAGCTCAGGACAGAGGCCACCCCTCCACTTT,CASSSGQRPPLHF
.,TRBV18,.,TRBJ2-5,TGTGCCAGCTCACTTGGACAGTTACAAGAGACCCAGTACTTC,CASSLGQLQETQYF
few,TRBV29-1,TRBD2,TRBJ2-1,TGCAGCGACCCGGGACTAGCGGAAAACAATGAGCAGTTCTTC,CSDPGLAENNEQFF
.,TRBV13,TRBD2,TRBJ2-7,TGTGCCAGCAGCCCCGCCCCACTAGCGGGAGCGAGCGAGCAGTACTTC,CASSPAPLAGASEQYF
.,TRBV6-2/TRBV6-3,TRBD2,TRBJ2-3,TGTGCCAGCAGTGTCCCCGTGAGAGCGGGAGAAACAGATACGCAGTATTTT,CASSVPVRAGETDTQYF
.,TRBV7-6,.,TRBJ2-1,TGTGCCAGCAGCTTAGAGCGGCGGGCCAACGAGCAGTTCTTC,CASSLERRANEQFF
.,TRBV4-1,.,TRBJ2-5,TGCGCCAGCAGCCAAGGGGGCTATACGGCTCGAGAGACCCAGTACTTC,CASSQGGYTARETQYF
few,TRBV7-3,.,TRBJ1-5,TGTGCCAGCAGCCCCGGGACACTTAGCAATCAGCCCCAGCATTTT,CASSPGTLSNQPQHF
.,TRBV6-5,TRBD1,TRBJ2-7,TGTGCCAGCAGTAGGACAGGGTCCTACGAGCAGTACTTC,CASSRTGSYEQYF
.,TRBV28,.,TRBJ1-6,TGTGCCAGCAGTTCACTATTACCGGGGGGGCCCCACTTT,CASSSLLPGGPHF
.,TRBV7-2,TRBD1,TRBJ2-1,TGTGCCAGCAGCCCCGGGACAGGGAACAATGAGCAGTTCTTC,CASSPGTGNNEQFF
.,TRBV7-2,TRBD1,TRBJ1-6,TGTGCCAGCAGCTTAGCGGCGGCAGGGGGCTCACCCCTCCACTTT,CASSLAAAGGSPLHF
.,TRBV4-1,TRBD1,TRBJ2-7,TGCGCCAGCAGCCGACGGGACAGCTACGAGCAGTACTTC,CASSRRDSYEQYF
.,TRBV6-5,.,TRBJ2-1,TGTGCCAGCAGTCGAACGGGGAGTAGCTATGAGCAGTTCTTC,CASSRTGSSYEQFF
.,TRBV4-3,.,TRBJ1-5,TGCGCCAGCAGCCAAGACTCTCAGAGCAATCAGCCCCAGCATTTT,CASSQDSQSNQPQHF
.,TRBV5-4,TRBD1,TRBJ1-1,TGTGTGGTGGGACAGGGTGTGTGGAACACTGAAGCTTTCTTT,CVVGQGVWNTEAFF
.,TRBV3-1/TRBV3-2,TRBD2,TRBJ2-7,TGTGCCAGCAGCCTAAATGGGACTAGCTTTCCCTCCTACGAGCAGTACTTC,CASSLNGTSFPSYEQYF
.,TRBV3-1/TRBV3-2,TRBD2,TRBJ2-7,TGTGCCAGCAGCCAAGATCCTTGGGCACGACTAGCGGGAACCTCCTACGAGCAGTACTTC,CASSQDPWARLAGTSYEQYF
.,TRBV7-7,TRBD1,TRBJ2-4,TGTGCTAGCAGTCGGGACAGGGGAAACATTCAGTACTTC,CASSRDRGNIQYF
.,TRBV27,TRBD1,TRBJ2-1,TGTGCCAGCAGTTGGGGACAGGGCCCCTACAATGAGCAGTTCTTC,CASSWGQGPYNEQFF